A single sample is the source of the 22 T cell receptor beta chains below, sequenced in a study of siplizumab effects on memory and regulatory T cells. TCRdb's copy holds only in-frame clones and misses some; the assay was immunoSEQ multiplex PCR. The table has approximately 52,000 clones, about 97% seen once. Sequenced sample: naive CD4+ T cells sorted from blood. Receptors were obtained from a human donor in good health.

V usage is TRBV19 and J usage is TRBJ2-5, with D possibly TRBD1 on 6 matching bases. From germline, CDR1 is LNHDA and CDR2 SQIVND (reference sequence). V shed 4 bases and J shed 3 bases, with 6 bases lying between them. The CDR3 runs 12 residues. Here the CDR3 DNA reads TGTGCCAGTAGTAACAGGGAAGAGACCCAGTACTTC. Amino acids: CASSNREETQYF.

The V and J genes are TRBV21-1 and TRBJ1-5; TRBD1 reflects the table's D call only, with no check against the DNA. TRBV21-1 is labeled a pseudogene. The length of the CDR3 is 17 residues. The CDR3 nucleotides read TGTGCCAGCAGCAAAGGGCATGGACAGATTAGCAATCAGCCCCAGCATTTT. Amino acid sequence: CASSKGHGQISNQPQHF.

The chain's CDR3 is CASSLFRADFGGANVLTF. CDR3 in DNA: TGTGCCAGCAGCTTGTTCAGGGCGGATTTTGGTGGGGCCAACGTCCTGACTTTC. The V and J genes are TRBV5-6 and TRBJ2-6; maybe TRBD1 (5 bases). CDR3 length: 18 amino acids. Germline loops: CDR1 SGHDT, CDR2 YYEEEE. V was trimmed by 1 base and J by 3 bases, leaving 17 bases between them.

The chain employs TRBV5-1 and TRBJ1-1, with 7 bases that match TRBD1. This CDR3 has 15 amino acids. V trimming: 4 bases; J trimming: 6 bases; junction bases outside the gene matches: 12. CDR1 SGHRS and CDR2 YFSETQ come from the germline V gene. The CDR3 nucleotides read TGCGCCAGCAGCCTGGAGACAGGGTTGGCGCCTGAAGCTTTCTTT. As protein: CASSLETGLAPEAFF.

The chain uses TRBV28 and TRBJ1-6; the D gene is possibly TRBD1 (6 bases). Germline-derived CDR1 and CDR2 are MDHEN and SYDVKM. CDR3 length equals 14 residues. V was trimmed by 5 bases and J by 4 bases, leaving 9 bases between them. The CDR3 reads CASSSRGYNSPLHF. CDR3 coding DNA: TGTGCCAGCAGTAGCAGGGGATATAATTCACCCCTCCACTTT. Full variable domain (remainder filled in from reference TRBV28 and TRBJ1-6): DVKVTQSSRYLVKRTGEKVFLECVQDMDHENMFWYRQDPGLGLRLIYFSYDVKMKEKGDIPEGYSVSREKKERFSLILESASTNQTSMYLCASSSRGYNSPLHFGNGTRLTVT.

The chain recombines TRBV4-1 with TRBJ2-1, with 8 bases fitting TRBD2. Unmatched junction bases numbered 18, after V lost 4 bases and J lost 10 bases. Germline CDR1 and CDR2: MGHRA and YSYEKL. The CDR3 is 17 residues long. CDR3 protein: CASSLTGSLAGTREQFF. CDR3 nucleotides: TGCGCCAGCAGCCTGACGGGCAGTCTAGCGGGTACGCGGGAGCAGTTCTTC.

V is TRBV18 and J is TRBJ2-5; D not resolved. V was pared by 2 bases and J by 2 bases, with 9 bases between. Germline V gene sequence: CDR1 KGHSH, CDR2 LQKENI. This CDR3 comprises 14 residues. CDR3 bases: TGTGCCAGCTCACCAATAATCTCGCAAGAGACCCAGTACTTC. Its translation is CASSPIISQETQYF. The full variable domain, its missing parts supplied by reference TRBV18 and TRBJ2-5, is NAGVMQNPRHLVRRRGQEARLRCSPMKGHSHVYWYRQLPEEGLKFMVYLQKENIIDESGMPKERFSAEFPKEGPSILRIQQVVRGDSAAYFCASSPIISQETQYFGPGTRLLVL.

The gene calls are TRBV19 and TRBJ2-2; 7 bases agree with TRBD2. Germline CDR1 is LNHDA and CDR2 is SQIVND (reference sequence). The CDR3 totals 14 residues. Germline trimming cut 7 bases from V and 6 bases from J; bases unmatched to any gene: 8. The CDR3 here is CASKGGLVPGELFF. The CDR3 DNA follows: TGTGCCAGTAAAGGTGGACTAGTCCCCGGGGAGCTGTTTTTT.

V usage is TRBV18 and J usage is TRBJ1-6, with D possibly TRBD1 on 5 matching bases. Germline lookup yields CDR1 KGHSH and CDR2 LQKENI. This CDR3 has 16 residues. The ends were cut back, 4 bases at V and 7 bases at J, with 17 bases in the middle. CDR3 sequence reads: CASSLYLDTENSPLHF. CDR3 coding DNA: TGTGCCAGCTCACTATACTTGGACACAGAGAATTCACCCCTCCACTTT.

The chain combines TRBV6-1 with TRBJ1-4; D remains ambiguous. The germline V gene encodes CDR1 MNHNS and CDR2 SASEGT. V lost 2 bases, J lost 0 bases, and 13 bases lay in between. The CDR3 extends over 17 amino acids. In nucleotides, the CDR3 is TGTGCCAGCAGTGAATACGGCAGAACCTCAACTAATGAAAAACTGTTTTTT. Protein sequence: CASSEYGRTSTNEKLFF.

The V gene is TRBV2, the J gene TRBJ1-5, with 7 bases matching TRBD1. V lost 6 bases and J lost 0; bases outside the gene matches: 5. The V gene's germline CDR1 is SNHLY and CDR2 FYNNEI. This CDR3 has 15 residues. In DNA, the CDR3 is TGTGCCAGCAGGCGGGAGGGGGCTAGCAATCAGCCCCAGCATTTT. This sequence encodes CASRREGASNQPQHF.

The J gene is TRBJ2-1, the V gene TRBV18; unclear D gene. The CDR3 spans 14 residues. The V and J ends lost 7 bases and 8 bases respectively, with 18 bases between them. Germline loops: CDR1 KGHSH, CDR2 LQKENI. The CDR3 sequence is CASLTSLKGYEQFF. In DNA, the CDR3 is TGTGCCAGCTTGACGAGCCTAAAAGGATATGAGCAGTTCTTC. The entire variable domain, with the rest obtained from reference TRBV18 and TRBJ2-1, is as follows: NAGVMQNPRHLVRRRGQEARLRCSPMKGHSHVYWYRQLPEEGLKFMVYLQKENIIDESGMPKERFSAEFPKEGPSILRIQQVVRGDSAAYFCASLTSLKGYEQFFGPGTRLTVL.

The chain employs TRBV9 and TRBJ1-2; D not resolved. The CDR3 is made up of 12 amino acids. With 3 bases removed from V and 5 bases from J, the gap between germline ends came to 8 bases. Per germline, CDR1 SGDLS and CDR2 YYNGEE. CDR3 nucleotides: TGTGCCAGCAGCGCGTACATGTATGGCTACACCTTC. This encodes CASSAYMYGYTF.

The chain joins TRBV19 to TRBJ1-3; D is undetermined. Germline V gene lookup returns CDR1 LNHDA and CDR2 SQIVND (reference sequence). The V end was cut by 5 bases, the J end by 8 bases, with 13 bases between. There are 13 residues in the CDR3. CDR3 nucleotide sequence: TGTGCCAGTAGTGCCCCTGGTGGTTACACCATATATTTT. Translating gives CASSAPGGYTIYF. Using reference TRBV19 and TRBJ1-3 for the parts outside the CDR3, the full variable domain is DGGITQSPKYLFRKEGQNVTLSCEQNLNHDAMYWYRQDPGQGLRLIYYSQIVNDFQKGDIAEGYSVSREKKESFPLTVTSAQKNPTAFYLCASSAPGGYTIYFGEGSWLTVV.

The rearrangement links TRBV7-2 to TRBJ2-3, with 7 bases that match TRBD2. The length of the CDR3 is 15 residues. Germline CDR1 reads SGHTA; CDR2 reads FQGNSA. V was clipped by 2 bases and J by 5 bases; unmatched bases: 7. In DNA, the CDR3 is TGTGCCAGCAGCTTACGCGGTTGGGAGGGAGATACGCAGTATTTT. It encodes CASSLRGWEGDTQYF.

This clone was seen a single time. The V call is TRBV10-3, the J call TRBJ1-4; D is undetermined. This CDR3 has 12 amino acids. From germline, CDR1 is ENHRY and CDR2 SYGVKD. The ends were cut back, 4 bases at V and 8 bases at J, with 8 bases in the middle. The CDR3 protein is CAISAEEEKLFF. The CDR3 coding sequence is TGTGCCATCAGTGCCGAGGAAGAAAAACTGTTTTTT.

The CDR3 is CASIRTGFGEKLFF. CDR3 nucleotide sequence: TGTGCCAGCATTAGGACAGGGTTTGGCGAAAAACTGTTTTTT. V gene TRBV2 combines with J gene TRBJ1-4, with 8 nucleotides matching TRBD1. Germline values: CDR1 SNHLY, CDR2 FYNNEI. V was pared by 7 bases and J by 8 bases, with 9 bases of the junction left unmatched. The CDR3 length is 14 residues.

The chain has TRBV30 and TRBJ1-3; 7 bases match TRBD1. Germline V gives CDR1 GTSNPN, CDR2 SVGIG (reference sequence). The CDR3 is 17 amino acids. V was clipped by 2 bases and J by 8 bases; unmatched bases: 18. The CDR3 reads CAWSSPRRQGKMDTIYF. The CDR3, as DNA: TGTGCCTGGAGTTCCCCAAGAAGACAGGGCAAAATGGACACCATATATTTT.

A single count supports this clone. The chain couples TRBV6-5 to TRBJ2-7; no clear D. Germline CDR1 MNHEY, CDR2 SVGAGI. V gave up 0 bases and J gave up 6 bases, with 9 bases separating them. There are 13 residues in the CDR3. This CDR3 reads CASSYSNAPEQYF. CDR3 bases: TGTGCCAGCAGTTACTCGAATGCCCCCGAGCAGTACTTC.

V usage is TRBV7-2 and J usage is TRBJ2-7; tentatively, D is TRBD2 (5 bases). The CDR3 runs to 15 residues. The germline V gene has CDR1 SGHTA and CDR2 FQGNSA. Trimming removed 0 bases from V and 6 bases from J, with 15 bases in between. CDR3 loop: CASSLAGIRGLEQYF. The CDR3 DNA reads as TGTGCCAGCAGCTTAGCCGGGATCCGGGGTCTCGAGCAGTACTTC.

This rearrangement joins TRBV14 to TRBJ1-4; TRBD1 agrees at 9 bases. This CDR3 contains 15 residues. J gave up 3 bases and V 1 base, and 0 bases lay outside the gene matches. Per germline, CDR1 SGHDN and CDR2 FVKESK. The DNA of the CDR3 is TGTGCCAGCAGCCAAGGACAGGGGGCTAATGAAAAACTGTTTTTT. It translates to CASSQGQGANEKLFF.

The chain employs TRBV6-4 and TRBJ2-7, with 7 positions matching TRBD2. The ends lost 2 bases at V and 5 bases at J; junction bases unmatched: 9. This CDR3 is 15 amino acids long. Germline-derived CDR1 and CDR2 are MRHNA and SNTAGT. The CDR3 sequence: CASSDAGPAGDEQYF. CDR3 bases: TGTGCCAGCAGTGACGCTGGTCCGGCGGGAGACGAGCAGTACTTC.